Listed here are 15 T cell receptor beta chains from one sample, sequenced in a study of molecular identifiers for immune sequencing clone quantification. TCRdb used MiXCR to reprocess the PCR reads, holding one entry per CDR3 protein. The repertoire has around 460,000 distinct CDR3 sequences, approximately 25% of them found once; the top ten carry roughly 0.77%. The specimen was naive CD8+ T cells from blood, with Jurkat cell RNA spiked in. Subset of the sample: FACS-sorted CD8+CD4-CCR7+CD45RA+ naive T cells. These receptor sequences come from a human donor in good health. Some libraries in this study had Jurkat cell RNA spiked in.

This clonotype has ten or more counts. The rearrangement links TRBV7-9 to TRBJ1-1, with 7 bases aligning to TRBD1. J lost 5 bases, V lost 4 bases, and 10 bases had no gene match. This CDR3 is 15 amino acids long. CDR1 SEHNR and CDR2 FQNEAQ come from the germline V gene (reference sequence). The CDR3 DNA reads TGTGCCAGCAGCTGGAAACAGGGGAGGGAAACTGAAGCTTTCTTT. Its translation is CASSWKQGRETEAFF.

CDR3 DNA sequence: TGTGCCAGCAGTAACACAGGGGGCACGAACACTGAAGCTTTCTTT. Its protein is CASSNTGGTNTEAFF. The chain is built from TRBV6-5 and TRBJ1-1, with TRBD1 matching 9 bases. The V gene's germline CDR1 is MNHEY and CDR2 SVGAGI. Trimming at V came to 5 bases and at J to 1 base, leaving 5 bases not matched to a gene. The CDR3 spans 15 residues.

This clonotype came up many times. The chain uses TRBV5-6 and TRBJ2-7, with 8 bases identical to TRBD2. In germline, CDR1 is SGHDT, CDR2 YYEEEE. This CDR3 is 13 amino acids long. After removal of 4 bases from V and 3 bases from J, the junction contained 3 bases not matched to a gene. CDR3 coding DNA: TGTGCCAGCAGCGGCGGGAGGCGCTACGAGCAGTACTTC. Translating it yields CASSGGRRYEQYF.

This chain uses TRBV5-5 with TRBJ2-7; no reliable D call. Germline-derived CDR1 and CDR2 are SGHKS and YYEKEE (reference sequence). This CDR3 is 13 amino acids long. Trimming cost V 4 bases and J 5 bases, with 13 bases left between them. The DNA for the CDR3 is TGTGCCAGCAGCCCTACAGACGAAAACGAGCAGTACTTC. It translates to CASSPTDENEQYF.

The chain employs TRBV27 and TRBJ2-7, with 7 bases lining up with TRBD2. CDR1 is MNHEY and CDR2 is SMNVEV in the germline V gene (reference sequence). CDR3 length: 13 residues. Trimming cost V 6 bases and J 6 bases; bases outside gene matches: 8. CDR3: CASRQSGISEQYF. CDR3 nucleotide sequence: TGTGCCAGCAGACAAAGCGGGATCTCCGAGCAGTACTTC.

Regarding this clonotype: Sequence at one end of the junction differs from germline and may be a read error. V is TRBV20-1 and J is TRBJ2-7; D unclear. Per the germline V gene, CDR1 is DFQATT and CDR2 is SNEGSKA (reference sequence). There are 15 residues in the CDR3. CDR3 sequence: CSARFLGQSSCEQYF. CDR3 DNA sequence: TGCAGTGCTAGGTTTTTGGGCCAGAGCTCCTGCGAGCAGTACTTC.

This clonotype was recorded many times. CDR3 nucleotide sequence: TGCAGTGCTCGCCTAGCGGCCCAAGAGACCCAGTACTTC. It is translated as CSARLAAQETQYF. The genes are TRBV20-1 and TRBJ2-5, with 7 bases identical to TRBD2. J lost 1 base, V lost 5 bases, and 4 bases had no gene match. Germline V lookup: CDR1 DFQATT, CDR2 SNEGSKA (reference sequence). The CDR3 extends over 13 amino acids.

This clonotype was picked up many times. V is TRBV4-3 and J is TRBJ2-7; 7 bases fit TRBD2. The CDR3 runs to 15 residues. With 4 bases clipped from V and 4 bases from J, the junction kept 10 bases outside the gene matches. The V gene's germline CDR1 is LGHNA and CDR2 YSLEER. CDR3 DNA: TGCGCCAGCAGCCCCTGGGCGGGAGCTGCTTACGAGCAGTACTTC. It encodes CASSPWAGAAYEQYF.

There are many counts of this clonotype. The chain employs TRBV7-6 and TRBJ2-3; weak D call: TRBD2 (7 bases). Germline-derived CDR1 and CDR2 are SGHVS and FNYEAQ. Trimming pared 5 bases from V and 1 base from J, leaving 13 bases between. This CDR3 is 15 amino acids long. CDR3 coding DNA: TGTGCCAGCAGCCGACTAGGGGGGGGCACAGATACGCAGTATTTT. It encodes CASSRLGGGTDTQYF.

The rearrangement uses TRBV7-6 and TRBJ2-7, with 8 bases aligning to TRBD1. With V trimmed by 1 base and J by 5 bases, 4 bases remained unmatched. The CDR3 is made up of 14 amino acids. Germline CDR1 SGHVS, CDR2 FNYEAQ. The CDR3 DNA reads as TGTGCCAGCAGCTTAGAGGCAGGGGGCCACGAGCAGTACTTC. Amino acids: CASSLEAGGHEQYF.

Only a few counts were recorded for this clonotype. The chain is built from TRBV29-1 and TRBJ2-7; D remains ambiguous. This CDR3 has 14 amino acids. The V gene's germline CDR1 is SQVTM and CDR2 ANQGSEA. V lost 2 bases, J lost 0 bases, and 11 bases lay in between. CDR3 amino acids: CSVELDINSYEQYF. Here the CDR3 DNA reads TGCAGCGTTGAACTCGACATTAACTCCTACGAGCAGTACTTC.

The V gene is TRBV11-2, the J gene TRBJ2-7; 7 bases are shared with TRBD1. J was trimmed by 4 bases and V by 6 bases; bases with no gene match: 12. CDR1 and CDR2 (germline): SGHAT, FQNNGV. This CDR3 is 15 amino acids long. CDR3 in amino acids: CASSGGQSKLYEQYF. The CDR3 DNA sequence: TGTGCCAGCAGTGGGGGACAGAGTAAACTATACGAGCAGTACTTC.

This clonotype was recorded only once. One end of the junction is discordant with germline, which a read error may explain. V gene TRBV25-1 combines with J gene TRBJ2-1, with D tentatively TRBD1 (5 bases). The length of the CDR3 is 13 residues. Germline values: CDR1 MGHDK, CDR2 SYGVNS. The CDR3 region has the DNA TGTGCCAGCAGTGCCCGACAGAACAATGGGCAGTTCTTC. Its protein product is CASSARQNNGQFF.

This rearrangement joins TRBV19 to TRBJ1-1, with D possibly matching TRBD1 (6 bases). Germline lookup yields CDR1 LNHDA and CDR2 SQIVND (reference sequence). V dropped 5 bases and J dropped 4 bases, with 17 bases sitting between them. CDR3 length: 15 residues. CDR3: CASSPDSGAGTEAFF. Written as DNA, the CDR3 is TGTGCCAGTAGTCCCGACTCGGGGGCAGGCACTGAAGCTTTCTTT.

This clonotype appeared a few times. The gene calls are TRBV28 and TRBJ2-1; a possible D gene is TRBD1 (7 bases). V lost 6 bases and J 3 bases, leaving 18 bases between the germline ends. The germline CDR1 and CDR2 sequences are MDHEN and SYDVKM. The length of the CDR3 is 16 residues. The CDR3 region is CASSPMEGALYNEQFF. As DNA, the CDR3 is TGTGCCAGCAGCCCCATGGAGGGGGCGCTCTACAATGAGCAGTTCTTC.